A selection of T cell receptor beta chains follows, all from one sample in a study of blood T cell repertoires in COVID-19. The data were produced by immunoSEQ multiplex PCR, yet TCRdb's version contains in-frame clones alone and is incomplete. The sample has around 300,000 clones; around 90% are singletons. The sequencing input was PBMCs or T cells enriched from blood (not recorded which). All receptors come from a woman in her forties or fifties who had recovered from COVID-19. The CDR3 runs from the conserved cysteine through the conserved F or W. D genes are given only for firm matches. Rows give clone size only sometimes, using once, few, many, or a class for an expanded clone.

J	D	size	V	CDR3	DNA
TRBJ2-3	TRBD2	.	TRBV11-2	CASSLGLATDTQYF	TGTGCCAGCAGCCTGGGACTAGCGACAGATACGCAGTATTTT
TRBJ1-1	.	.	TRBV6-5	CASTPTGLGEAFF	TGTGCCAGCACCCCGACAGGTTTGGGTGAAGCTTTCTTT
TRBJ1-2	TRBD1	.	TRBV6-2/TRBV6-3	CASSRDRNYGYTF	TGTGCCAGCAGTCGGGACAGGAACTATGGCTACACCTTC
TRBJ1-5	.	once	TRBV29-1	CSARWGEQPQHF	TGCAGCGCAAGGTGGGGGGAGCAGCCCCAGCATTTT
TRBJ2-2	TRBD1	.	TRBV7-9	CASSLSTGLPGELFF	TGTGCCAGCAGCTTATCGACAGGGCTCCCCGGGGAGCTGTTTTTT
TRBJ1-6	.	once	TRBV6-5	CATRYWEKTNSPLHF	TGTGCCACTAGATACTGGGAGAAAACAAATTCACCCCTCCACTTT
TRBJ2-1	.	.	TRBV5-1	CASSYQENEQFF	TGCGCCAGCAGCTACCAGGAAAATGAGCAGTTCTTC
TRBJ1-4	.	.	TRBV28	CATTNGGATNEKLFF	TGTGCCACTACCAATGGAGGGGCAACTAATGAAAAACTGTTTTTT
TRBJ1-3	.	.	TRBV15	CATSRGLGEGSSGNTIYF	TGTGCCACCAGCAGAGGTTTAGGAGAGGGTTCCTCTGGAAACACCATATATTTT
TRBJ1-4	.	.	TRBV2	CASIEKGTGVNEKLFF	TGTGCCAGCATCGAAAAGGGGACGGGGGTTAATGAAAAACTGTTTTTT
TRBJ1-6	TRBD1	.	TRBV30	CAWTIGQGNSPLHF	TGTGCCTGGACAATTGGACAGGGAAATTCACCCCTCCACTTT
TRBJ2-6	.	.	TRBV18	CASSPPLGGSGANVLTF	TGTGCCAGCTCACCACCGTTAGGGGGCTCTGGGGCCAACGTCCTGACTTTC
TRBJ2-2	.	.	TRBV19	CATERGGANTGELFF	TGTGCCACGGAAAGGGGGGGCGCGAACACCGGGGAGCTGTTTTTT
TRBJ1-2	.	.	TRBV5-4	CASSQGLDFNYGYTF	TGTGCCAGCAGCCAGGGTTTAGACTTTAACTATGGCTACACCTTC
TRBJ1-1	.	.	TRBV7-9	CASSPNGGRMNTEAFF	TGTGCCAGCAGCCCCAACGGGGGGCGCATGAACACTGAAGCTTTCTTT
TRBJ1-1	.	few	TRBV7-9	CASSFEVNTEAFF	TGTGCCAGCAGCTTCGAGGTGAACACTGAAGCTTTCTTT
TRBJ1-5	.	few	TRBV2	CASSPFGGGDQPQHF	TGTGCCAGCAGCCCCTTCGGGGGGGGCGATCAGCCCCAGCATTTT
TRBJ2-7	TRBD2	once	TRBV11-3	CASSLEGLAGDHEQYF	TGTGCCAGCAGCTTAGAGGGGCTAGCGGGAGACCACGAGCAGTACTTC
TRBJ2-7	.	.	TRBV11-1	CASSLRGRPLYEQYF	TGTGCCAGCAGCTTAAGGGGCAGGCCGCTTTACGAGCAGTACTTC
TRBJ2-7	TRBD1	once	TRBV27	CASSALLGQGAGEQYF	TGTGCCAGCAGTGCCTTACTGGGACAGGGGGCGGGGGAGCAGTACTTC
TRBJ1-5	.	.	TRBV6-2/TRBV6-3	CASSRTEQGTQPQHF	TGTGCCAGCAGTCGAACAGAACAGGGAACTCAGCCCCAGCATTTT
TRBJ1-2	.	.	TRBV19	CASSGNYGYTF	TGTGCCAGTAGCGGTAACTATGGCTACACCTTC
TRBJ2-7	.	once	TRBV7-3	CASSLGGSSEQYF	TGTGCCAGCAGCTTAGGTGGTAGTAGCGAGCAGTACTTC
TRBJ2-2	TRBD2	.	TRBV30	CAWGRLAEINTGELFF	TGTGCCTGGGGGAGACTAGCGGAAATAAACACCGGGGAGCTGTTTTTT
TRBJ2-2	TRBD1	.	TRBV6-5	CASRPGGKNTGELFF	TGTGCCAGCCGTCCAGGGGGCAAGAACACCGGGGAGCTGTTTTTT
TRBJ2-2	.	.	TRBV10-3	CAITGANTGELFF	TGTGCCATCACAGGGGCGAACACCGGGGAGCTGTTTTTT
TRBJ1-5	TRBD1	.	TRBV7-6	CASSQGQGANQPQHF	TGTGCCAGCAGCCAGGGACAGGGGGCTAATCAGCCCCAGCATTTT
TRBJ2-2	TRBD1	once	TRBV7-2	CASSSPGQGAGGELFF	TGTGCCAGCAGCTCCCCGGGACAGGGTGCTGGCGGGGAGCTGTTTTTT
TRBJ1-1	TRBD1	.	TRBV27	CASTRTGLGTEAFF	TGTGCCAGCACCCGGACAGGATTGGGCACTGAAGCTTTCTTT
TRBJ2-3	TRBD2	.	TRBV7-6	CASSPGLRDTQYF	TGTGCCAGCAGCCCGGGACTACGGGATACGCAGTATTTT
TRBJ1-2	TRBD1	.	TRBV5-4	CASSLNDRVFGYTF	TGTGCCAGCAGCTTAAACGACAGGGTCTTCGGCTACACCTTC
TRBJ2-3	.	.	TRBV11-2	CASSGTEGSDTQYF	TGTGCCAGCAGCGGGACGGAGGGGTCAGATACGCAGTATTTT
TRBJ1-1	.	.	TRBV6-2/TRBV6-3	CASSYYRVWDTEAFF	TGTGCCAGCAGTTACTACAGGGTGTGGGACACTGAAGCTTTCTTT
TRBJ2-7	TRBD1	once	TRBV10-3	CAISELGQGSYEQYF	TGTGCCATCAGTGAGTTGGGACAGGGCTCCTACGAGCAGTACTTC
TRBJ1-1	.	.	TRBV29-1	CSVQVQGTNTEAFF	TGCAGCGTTCAAGTACAGGGTACTAACACTGAAGCTTTCTTT
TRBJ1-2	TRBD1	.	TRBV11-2	CASSLVQGVGYTF	TGTGCCAGCAGCTTAGTTCAGGGGGTCGGCTACACCTTC
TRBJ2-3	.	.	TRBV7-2	CASSLGTSTDTQYF	TGTGCCAGCAGCCTAGGAACAAGCACAGATACGCAGTATTTT
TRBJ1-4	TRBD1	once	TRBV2	CASDRGYEKLFF	TGTGCCAGCGACAGGGGGTATGAAAAACTGTTTTTT
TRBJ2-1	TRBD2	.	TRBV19	CASSIRLAGSNEQFF	TGTGCCAGTAGTATTAGGTTAGCGGGGTCCAATGAGCAGTTCTTC
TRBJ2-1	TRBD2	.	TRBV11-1	CASRASGRSQQFF	TGTGCCAGCAGGGCTAGCGGGAGGTCTCAGCAGTTCTTC
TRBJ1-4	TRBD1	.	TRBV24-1	CATSDRTGNEKLFF	TGTGCCACCAGTGACAGGACAGGGAATGAAAAACTGTTTTTT
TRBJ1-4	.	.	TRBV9	CASSPSPGISNEKLFF	TGTGCCAGCAGCCCCAGTCCGGGGATTAGTAATGAAAAACTGTTTTTT
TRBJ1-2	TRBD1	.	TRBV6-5	CASKYGRGQNYGYTF	TGTGCCAGCAAATACGGGAGGGGGCAAAACTATGGCTACACCTTC
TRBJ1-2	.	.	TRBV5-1	CASSLRTRQGQVYYGYTF	TGCGCCAGCAGCCTTCGGACAAGGCAAGGACAAGTGTACTATGGCTACACCTTC
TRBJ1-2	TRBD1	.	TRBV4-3	CASSQDTGQGGYGYTF	TGCGCCAGCAGCCAAGACACTGGACAGGGAGGCTATGGCTACACCTTC
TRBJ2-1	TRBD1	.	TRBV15	CATSSLQGRDEQFF	TGTGCCACCAGCAGTTTACAGGGGCGGGATGAGCAGTTCTTC
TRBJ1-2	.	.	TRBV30	CAWSPTSGYTF	TGTGCCTGGAGTCCCACCAGTGGCTACACCTTC
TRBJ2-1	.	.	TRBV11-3	CASSLVGRSTNNEQFF	TGTGCCAGCAGCTTAGTTGGGAGGAGCACGAACAATGAGCAGTTCTTC
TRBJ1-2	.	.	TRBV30	CASVRGHNYGYTF	TGTGCCTCTGTAAGGGGACATAACTATGGCTACACCTTC
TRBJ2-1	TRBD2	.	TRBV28	CASSLLDRLAGGEQFF	TGTGCCAGCAGTTTATTAGATCGGCTAGCGGGAGGAGAGCAGTTCTTC
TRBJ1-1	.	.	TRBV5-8	CASSYLAGTGKAFF	TGTGCCAGCAGCTATTTAGCGGGTACAGGGAAAGCTTTCTTT
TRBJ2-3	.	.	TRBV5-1	CASRPGGLNYHTDTQYF	TGCGCCAGCAGACCCGGGGGGCTAAACTACCACACAGATACGCAGTATTTT
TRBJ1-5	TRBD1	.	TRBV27	CASSTGQRGLDNQPQHF	TGTGCCAGCAGTACGGGACAGCGAGGCCTTGACAATCAGCCCCAGCATTTT
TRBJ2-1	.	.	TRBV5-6	CASSRLHNEQFF	TGTGCCAGCAGTCGACTACACAATGAGCAGTTCTTC
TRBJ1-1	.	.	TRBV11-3	CASSSDSVNTEAFF	TGTGCCAGCAGCTCGGACAGTGTGAACACTGAAGCTTTCTTT